What follows is one T cell receptor beta chain and its context. Its antigen remains unknown. This sample stems from a study of beta chain features in type 1 diabetes. CDR3 length equals 14 residues. V was clipped by 4 bases and J by 9 bases, with 16 bases between them. Germline CDR1 reads SGHNT; CDR2 reads YENEEA. Study results and limitations: Significant though moderate, a shortening of TCRB CDR3s appeared in all four CD4+ subsets of Type 1 diabetes patients.

Of the isolated RNA, all was reverse transcribed, and so the sequenced material was expressed TCRB transcripts. This table comes from immunoSEQ multiplex PCR, and its TCRdb copy is limited to in-frame clones, with some not included. The table records roughly 330,000 clones, roughly 14% of them present only once. There was one heparinised blood draw per donor, averaging roughly 0.12 L. The source of this sequence is a woman aged 18-29 years with type 1 diabetes. The rearrangement uses TRBV11-3 and TRBJ2-1, with a weak D call TRBD2 (6 bases). Sequenced sample: naive CD4+ T cells from blood. The CDR3 sequence: CASSYGVREAEQFF. The CDR3 bases are TGTGCCAGCAGCTATGGGGTGCGGGAAGCTGAGCAGTTCTTC.